The entry below gives a single TCR beta chain sequence along with its context. As yet, its antigen is unknown. An end of the junction does not agree with germline; a read error may underlie this. CD8+CD57+ cell expansion, shown by flow cytometry, had occurred in the patients selected for sequencing. Genomic DNA was employed as the template in profiling TCR beta VDJ and CDR3. TCRdb analysed the reads with MiXCR anew, one entry per CDR3 protein. The sample lists 260,000 or so distinct CDR3 sequences; 47% were seen once. The data are from a study of CD8+CD57+ T cells in acquired aplastic anemia. Looking at the study overall: Sorted CD4+ and CD8+ cells yielded roughly 3.4 ug of DNA on average.

Study-level findings and limits: Simpson's diversity of CD8+ cells was not significantly different in patients compared with controls.

Germline V gives CDR1 SEHNR, CDR2 FQNEAQ (reference sequence). The CDR3 runs 14 residues. The chain links TRBV7-9 to TRBJ2-7; TRBD1 matches 9 bases. The origin of this receptor is a human donor with aplastic anemia. The sample consisted of sorted CD4+, CD8+, or CD8+CD57+ T cells (not recorded which) from PBMCs. Here the CDR3 DNA reads TGTACCAGCAGACAGGGGACAGGGTCTTACGAGCAGTACTTC. Protein product: CTSRQGTGSYEQYF.